This T cell receptor beta chain emerged from a study of T cells in Graves' hyperthyroidism and ophthalmopathy. Broader study findings: Most expanded thyroid clonotypes above 0.001 recurred in blood. With a median lead of 6.5 months before onset, the model predicted ophthalmopathy.

This clonotype was detected many times. Its specificity is not known. Exclusion criteria comprised uncontrolled infection, other autoimmune disease, pregnancy or lactation. Based on clinical symptoms, serum thyroxine and TRAb, thyroid ultrasound and orbital computed tomography, diagnoses were reached. TCR beta CDR3 regions were amplified from RNA transcripts. Carried out on the TCR CDR3, a first-round RT-PCR used the HTBI primer set. TCRdb itself ran the multiplex PCR reads through MiXCR, one entry per CDR3 protein. The table has 240,000 or so distinct CDR3 sequences, about 17% seen once; the top ten hold less than 35%. Germline CDR1 and CDR2: SNHLY and FYNNEI. V was shortened by 2 bases and J by 8 bases, with 9 bases between the two germline ends. The CDR3 is made up of 13 amino acids.

The sequenced sample was blood. The chain carries TRBV2 and TRBJ2-2, with D unclear. The receptor's source is a woman aged 18 to 35 with Graves' ophthalmopathy. The CDR3 sequence is CASSESKAGELFF. In DNA form, the CDR3 reads TGTGCCAGCAGTGAAAGTAAGGCGGGGGAGCTGTTTTTT. Filled out from reference TRBV2 and TRBJ2-2, the complete variable domain reads EPEVTQTPSHQVTQMGQEVILRCVPISNHLYFYWYRQILGQKVEFLVSFYNNEISEKSEIFDDQFSVERPDGSNFTLKIRSTKLEDSAMYFCASSESKAGELFFGEGSRLTVL.